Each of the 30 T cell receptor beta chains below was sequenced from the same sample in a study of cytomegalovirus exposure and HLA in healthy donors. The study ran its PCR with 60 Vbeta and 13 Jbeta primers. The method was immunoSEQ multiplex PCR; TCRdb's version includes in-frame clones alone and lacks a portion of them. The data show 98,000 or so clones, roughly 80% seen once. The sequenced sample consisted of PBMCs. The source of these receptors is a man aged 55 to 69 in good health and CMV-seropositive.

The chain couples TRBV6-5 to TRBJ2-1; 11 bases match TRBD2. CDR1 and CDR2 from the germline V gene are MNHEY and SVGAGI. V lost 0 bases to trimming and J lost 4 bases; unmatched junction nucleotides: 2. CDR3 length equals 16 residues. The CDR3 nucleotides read TGTGCCAGCAGTTACTCGGCTAGCGGGGGGTACAATGAGCAGTTCTTC. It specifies CASSYSASGGYNEQFF.

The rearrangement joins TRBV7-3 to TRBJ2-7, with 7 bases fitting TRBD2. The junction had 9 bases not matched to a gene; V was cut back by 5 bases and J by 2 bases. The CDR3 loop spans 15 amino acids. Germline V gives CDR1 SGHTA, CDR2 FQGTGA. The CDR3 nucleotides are TGTGCCAGCAGCCCCGGACTAGTCCCAACCTACGAGCAGTACTTC. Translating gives CASSPGLVPTYEQYF.

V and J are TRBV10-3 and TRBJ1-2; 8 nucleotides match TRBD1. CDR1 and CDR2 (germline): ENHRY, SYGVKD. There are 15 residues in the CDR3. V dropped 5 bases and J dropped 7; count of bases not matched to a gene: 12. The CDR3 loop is CAISTGAGGSGGYTF. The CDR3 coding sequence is TGTGCCATCAGTACCGGGGCAGGGGGCTCCGGTGGCTACACCTTC.

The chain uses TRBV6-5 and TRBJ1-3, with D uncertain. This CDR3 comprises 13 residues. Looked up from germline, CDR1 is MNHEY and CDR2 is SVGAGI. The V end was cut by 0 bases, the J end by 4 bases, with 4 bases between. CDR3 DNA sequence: TGTGCCAGCAGTTACTCCGTAGGAAACACCATATATTTT. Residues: CASSYSVGNTIYF.

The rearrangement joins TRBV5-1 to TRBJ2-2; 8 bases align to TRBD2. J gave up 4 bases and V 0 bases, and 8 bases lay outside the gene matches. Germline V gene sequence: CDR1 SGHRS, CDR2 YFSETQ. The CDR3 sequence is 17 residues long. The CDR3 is CASSLAGRGGRTGELFF. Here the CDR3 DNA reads TGCGCCAGCAGCTTGGCTGGACGGGGGGGCCGCACCGGGGAGCTGTTTTTT.

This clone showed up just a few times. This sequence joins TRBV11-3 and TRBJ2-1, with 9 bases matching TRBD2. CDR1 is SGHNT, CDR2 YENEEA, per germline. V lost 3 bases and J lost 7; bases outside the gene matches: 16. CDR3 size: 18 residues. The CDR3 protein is CASSLTVAGALRGNEQFF. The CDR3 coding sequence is TGTGCCAGCAGCTTGACCGTAGCGGGGGCCCTCCGGGGGAATGAGCAGTTCTTC.

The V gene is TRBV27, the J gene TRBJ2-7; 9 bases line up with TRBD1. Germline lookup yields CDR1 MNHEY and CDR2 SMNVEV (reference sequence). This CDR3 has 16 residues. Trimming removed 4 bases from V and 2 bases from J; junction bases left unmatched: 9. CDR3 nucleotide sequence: TGTGCCAGCAGTTCTAAGAACCGGGACAGGGCCTACGAGCAGTACTTC. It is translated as CASSSKNRDRAYEQYF.

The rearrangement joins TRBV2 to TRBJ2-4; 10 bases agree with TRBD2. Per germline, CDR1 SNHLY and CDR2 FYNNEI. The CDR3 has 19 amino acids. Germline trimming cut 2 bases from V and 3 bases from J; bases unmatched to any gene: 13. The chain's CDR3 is CASSESPDQRGGVKNIQYF. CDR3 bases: TGTGCCAGCAGTGAATCCCCAGATCAGCGGGGGGGTGTCAAAAACATTCAGTACTTC. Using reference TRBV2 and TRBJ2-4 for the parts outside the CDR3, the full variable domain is EPEVTQTPSHQVTQMGQEVILRCVPISNHLYFYWYRQILGQKVEFLVSFYNNEISEKSEIFDDQFSVERPDGSNFTLKIRSTKLEDSAMYFCASSESPDQRGGVKNIQYFGAGTRLSVL.

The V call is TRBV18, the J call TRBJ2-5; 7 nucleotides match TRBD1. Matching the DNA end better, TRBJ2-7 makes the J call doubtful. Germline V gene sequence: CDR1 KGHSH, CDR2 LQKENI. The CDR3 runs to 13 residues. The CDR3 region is CASSPTGTYEQYF. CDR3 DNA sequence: TGTGCCAGCTCACCGACAGGGACCTACGAGCAGTACTTC.

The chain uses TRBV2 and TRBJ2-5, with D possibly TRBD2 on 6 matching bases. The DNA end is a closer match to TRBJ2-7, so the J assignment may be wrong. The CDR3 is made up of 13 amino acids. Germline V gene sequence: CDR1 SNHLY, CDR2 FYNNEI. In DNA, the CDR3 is TGTGCCAGCAGTGAAGGGACTACCTACGAGCAGTACTTC. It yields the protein CASSEGTTYEQYF.

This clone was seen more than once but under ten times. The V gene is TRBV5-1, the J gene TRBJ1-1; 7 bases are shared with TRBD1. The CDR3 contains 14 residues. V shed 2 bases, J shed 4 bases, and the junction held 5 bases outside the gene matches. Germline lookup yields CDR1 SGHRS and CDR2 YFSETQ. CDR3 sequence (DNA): TGCGCCAGCAGCTTCCGACAGGGTTCCACTGAAGCTTTCTTT. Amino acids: CASSFRQGSTEAFF.

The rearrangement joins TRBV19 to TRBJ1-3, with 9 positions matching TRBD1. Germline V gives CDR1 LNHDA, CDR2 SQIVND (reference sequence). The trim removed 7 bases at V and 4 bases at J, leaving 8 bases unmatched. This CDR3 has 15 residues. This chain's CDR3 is CASTPTTGGGNTIYF. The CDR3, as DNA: TGTGCCAGTACCCCTACGACAGGGGGAGGAAACACCATATATTTT. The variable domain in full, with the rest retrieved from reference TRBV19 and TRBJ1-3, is DGGITQSPKYLFRKEGQNVTLSCEQNLNHDAMYWYRQDPGQGLRLIYYSQIVNDFQKGDIAEGYSVSREKKESFPLTVTSAQKNPTAFYLCASTPTTGGGNTIYFGEGSWLTVV.

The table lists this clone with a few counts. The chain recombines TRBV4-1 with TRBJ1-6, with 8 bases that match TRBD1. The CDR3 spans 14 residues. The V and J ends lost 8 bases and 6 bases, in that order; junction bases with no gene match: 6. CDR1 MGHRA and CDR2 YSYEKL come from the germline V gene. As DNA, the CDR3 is TGCGCCAGCTGTCCGGGACAGGCTAATTCACCCCTCCACTTT. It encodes CASCPGQANSPLHF.

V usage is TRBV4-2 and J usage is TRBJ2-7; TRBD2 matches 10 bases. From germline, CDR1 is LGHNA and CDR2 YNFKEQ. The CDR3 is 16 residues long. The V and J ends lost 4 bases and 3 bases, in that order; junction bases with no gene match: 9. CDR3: CASSPETSGSFYEQYF. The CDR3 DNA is TGTGCCAGCAGCCCCGAGACTAGCGGGTCTTTCTACGAGCAGTACTTC.

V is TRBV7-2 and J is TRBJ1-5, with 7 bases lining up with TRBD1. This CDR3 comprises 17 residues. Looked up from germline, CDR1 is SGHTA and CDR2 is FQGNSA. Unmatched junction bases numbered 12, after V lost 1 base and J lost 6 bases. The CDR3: CASSLGSTGALSQPQHF. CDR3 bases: TGTGCCAGCAGCTTAGGGTCTACAGGGGCTCTCAGTCAGCCCCAGCATTTT.

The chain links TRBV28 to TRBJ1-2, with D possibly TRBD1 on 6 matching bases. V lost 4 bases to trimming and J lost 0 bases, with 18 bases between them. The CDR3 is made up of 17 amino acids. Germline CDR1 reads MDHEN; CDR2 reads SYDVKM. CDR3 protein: CASSSQRGQFPNYGYTF. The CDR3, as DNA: TGTGCCAGCAGTTCACAGAGAGGACAGTTCCCTAACTATGGCTACACCTTC.

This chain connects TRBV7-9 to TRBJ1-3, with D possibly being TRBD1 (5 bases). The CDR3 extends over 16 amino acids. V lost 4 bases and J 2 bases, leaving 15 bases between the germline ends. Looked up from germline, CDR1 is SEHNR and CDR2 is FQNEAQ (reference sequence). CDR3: CASSSTRAGAGNTIYF. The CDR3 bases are TGTGCCAGCAGCTCCACGCGGGCGGGGGCTGGAAACACCATATATTTT.

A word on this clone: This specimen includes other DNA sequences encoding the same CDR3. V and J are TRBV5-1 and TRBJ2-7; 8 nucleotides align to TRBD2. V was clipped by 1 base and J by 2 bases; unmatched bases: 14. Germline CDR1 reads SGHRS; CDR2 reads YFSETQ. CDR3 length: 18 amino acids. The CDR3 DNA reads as TGCGCCAGCAGCTTGAGGCCAACGGGAGGGGGAATGACCTACGAGCAGTACTTC. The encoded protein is CASSLRPTGGGMTYEQYF.

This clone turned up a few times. The CDR3 spells CASSSRDRVRTDTQYF. The DNA for the CDR3 is TGTGCCAGCAGTTCCCGGGACAGGGTAAGAACAGATACGCAGTATTTT. The rearrangement joins TRBV6-5 to TRBJ2-3; 9 nucleotides line up with TRBD1. The CDR3 has 16 residues. V trimming: 4 bases; J trimming: 3 bases; junction bases outside the gene matches: 8. Looked up from germline, CDR1 is MNHEY and CDR2 is SVGAGI.

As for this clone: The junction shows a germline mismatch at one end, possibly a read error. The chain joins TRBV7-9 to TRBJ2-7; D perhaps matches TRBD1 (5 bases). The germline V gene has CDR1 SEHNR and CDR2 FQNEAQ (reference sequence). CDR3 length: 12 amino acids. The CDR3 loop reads CSSSFQTEEQYF. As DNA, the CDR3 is TGTTCCAGCAGCTTTCAGACAGAAGAGCAGTACTTC.

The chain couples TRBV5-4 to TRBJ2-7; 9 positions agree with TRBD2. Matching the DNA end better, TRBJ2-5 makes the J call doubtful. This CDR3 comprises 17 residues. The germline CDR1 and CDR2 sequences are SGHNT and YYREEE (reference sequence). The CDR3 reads CASSRVGAGGIQETQYF. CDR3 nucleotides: TGTGCCAGCAGCAGGGTGGGAGCGGGGGGAATACAAGAGACCCAGTACTTC.

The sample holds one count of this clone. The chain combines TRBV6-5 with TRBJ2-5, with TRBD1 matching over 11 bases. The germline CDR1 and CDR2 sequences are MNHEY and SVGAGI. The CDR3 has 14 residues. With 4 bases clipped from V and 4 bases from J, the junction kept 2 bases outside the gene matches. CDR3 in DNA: TGTGCCAGCAGTTGGACAGGGGGCCCAGAGACCCAGTACTTC. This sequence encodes CASSWTGGPETQYF.

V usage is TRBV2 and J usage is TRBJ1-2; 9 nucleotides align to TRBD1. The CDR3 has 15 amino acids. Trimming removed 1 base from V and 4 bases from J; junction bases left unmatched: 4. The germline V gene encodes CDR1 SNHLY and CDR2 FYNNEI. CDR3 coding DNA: TGTGCCAGCAGTGAAGGGACAGGGGTCATCTATGGCTACACCTTC. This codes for CASSEGTGVIYGYTF. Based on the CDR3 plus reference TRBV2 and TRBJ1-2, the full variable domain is EPEVTQTPSHQVTQMGQEVILRCVPISNHLYFYWYRQILGQKVEFLVSFYNNEISEKSEIFDDQFSVERPDGSNFTLKIRSTKLEDSAMYFCASSEGTGVIYGYTFGSGTRLTVV.

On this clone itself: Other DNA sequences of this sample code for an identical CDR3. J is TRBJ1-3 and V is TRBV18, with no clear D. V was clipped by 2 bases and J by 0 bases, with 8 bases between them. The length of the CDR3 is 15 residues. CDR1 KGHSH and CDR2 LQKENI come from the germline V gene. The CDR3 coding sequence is TGTGCCAGCTCACCAGGCCTCCTCTCTGGAAACACCATATATTTT. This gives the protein CASSPGLLSGNTIYF.

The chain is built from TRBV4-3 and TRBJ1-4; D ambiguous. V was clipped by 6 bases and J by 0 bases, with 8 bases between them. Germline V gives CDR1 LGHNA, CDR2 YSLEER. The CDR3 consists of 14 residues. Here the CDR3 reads CASRGPATNEKLFF. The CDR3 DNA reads TGCGCCAGCAGGGGCCCAGCAACTAATGAAAAACTGTTTTTT.

CDR3 nucleotide sequence: TGTGCCACCAGCGCTAAGGGACAGCCTAAACACGGCTACACCTTC. Protein sequence: CATSAKGQPKHGYTF. The J gene is TRBJ1-2, the V gene TRBV15; 7 bases align to TRBD1. Germline V gene lookup returns CDR1 LNHNV and CDR2 YYDKDF (reference sequence). V was clipped by 5 bases and J by 8 bases; unmatched bases: 14. This CDR3 region has 15 residues.

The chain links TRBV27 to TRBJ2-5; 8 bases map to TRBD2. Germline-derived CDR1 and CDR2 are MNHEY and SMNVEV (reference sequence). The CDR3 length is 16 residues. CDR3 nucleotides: TGTGCTACAAGATATTATCTCTCGGGGGGGCTAGAGACCCAGTACTTC. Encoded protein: CATRYYLSGGLETQYF.

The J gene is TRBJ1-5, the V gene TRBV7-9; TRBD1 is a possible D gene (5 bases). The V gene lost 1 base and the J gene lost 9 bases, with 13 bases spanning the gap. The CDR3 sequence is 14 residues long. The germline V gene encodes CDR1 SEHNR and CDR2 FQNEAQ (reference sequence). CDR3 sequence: CASSLGGGVGPQHF. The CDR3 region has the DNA TGTGCCAGCAGCTTAGGGGGAGGGGTTGGGCCCCAGCATTTT.

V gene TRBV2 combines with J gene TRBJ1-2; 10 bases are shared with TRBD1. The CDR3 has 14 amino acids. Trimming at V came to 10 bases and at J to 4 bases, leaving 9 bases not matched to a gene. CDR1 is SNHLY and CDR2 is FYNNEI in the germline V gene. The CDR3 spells CATSGQGSGYGYTF. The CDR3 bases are TGTGCCACCTCGGGACAGGGGAGTGGCTATGGCTACACCTTC.

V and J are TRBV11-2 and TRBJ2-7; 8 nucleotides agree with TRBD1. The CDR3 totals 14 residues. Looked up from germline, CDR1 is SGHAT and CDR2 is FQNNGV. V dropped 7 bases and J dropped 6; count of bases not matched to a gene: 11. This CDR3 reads CASTLKGTGGEQYF. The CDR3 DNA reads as TGTGCCAGCACTTTGAAAGGGACAGGTGGCGAGCAGTACTTC.